The sequence of this TCR beta chain was determined in a study of tumor-infiltrating lymphocytes in primary liver carcinoma. Study-wide background: Measuring 4.2 to 10 cm across, the tumors were staged as T1-T3 N0M0. General observations from the study: Top-250-clone fractions were significantly higher in tumors than in blood (p = 0.039).

The germline V gene encodes CDR1 ENHRY and CDR2 SYGVKD. The CDR3 consists of 14 residues. Comment on this clonotype: Its antigen remains unknown. Sequence at one end of the junction differs from germline and may be a read error.

Total RNA amounting to around 540 ng was the source from which TCR beta cDNA was made with a constant-region primer. A slightly modified ARM-PCR protocol with three nested multiplex PCR rounds produced these TCR beta libraries. Each of the first two PCR rounds ran approximately 11 cycles with TRBV1-TRBV30 forward and C-beta reverse primers. Each CDR3 protein gets one entry after TCRdb re-called the multiplex PCR reads with MiXCR. The sample includes approximately 22,000 distinct CDR3 sequences, approximately 72% of them seen just once. Scientists recovered RNA and DNA together from around 18-30 mg of unsorted bulk tissue. Every tumor yielded five separate sampled regions.

V usage is TRBV10-3 and J usage is TRBJ1-6, with D hard to call. The source material was liver tumor tissue from sampling region 1. The subset here: tumor region T1, superior pole. This TCR came from a middle-aged man with primary liver carcinoma and hepatitis B virus infection. CDR3 sequence (DNA): TGTCCCATCAGTGAGGTCAGCTTTAATTCACCCCTCCACTTT. Residues: CPISEVSFNSPLHF.